This T cell receptor (beta chain) stems from a study of T cells expressing NK-cell markers. As for the study in general: The authors derived TCR beta repertoires from sorted CD3+CD56+NKG2C+, CD3+CD56+NKG2C- and CD3+CD56-NKG2C+ T cells. With respect to HCMV, seven of the eight sequenced donors were seropositive, and one was seronegative.

TCRdb reworked the 5' RACE reads into one entry per CDR3 protein, no DNA. The sample has 300,000 to 450,000 distinct CDR3 sequences. The CDR3 has 13 residues. Germline V gene lookup returns CDR1 SGHAT and CDR2 FQNNGV. Study-wide results and limits: The CD3+CD56-NKG2C+ fraction of a handful of donors was also led by these clonotypes. Whether the expanded NKG2C+ T cell clones recognized HCMV remained unclear.

Points on this clonotype: The antigen remains unidentified.

V is TRBV11-2 and J is TRBJ2-1; with no DNA, the TCRdb D assignment of TRBD2 cannot be verified. What was sequenced was blood T cells: a sorted CD56 or NKG2C T cell subset, CD4+ or CD8+ T cells, or bulk PBMC T cells (not recorded which). The receptor was derived from a man aged 18-70 years in good health. This CDR3 is CASSLVLAGGQNF.